Each of the 21 T cell receptor beta chains below was sequenced from the same sample in a study of shared clonotypes between healthy human individuals. Naive CD8 cells, CD45RO-negative and positively selected for CCR7, excluded terminally differentiated effector memory CD45RA+ cells. Profiled with immunoSEQ multiplex PCR; TCRdb holds only in-frame clones, not every one. This sample has around 2,000,000 clones, with roughly 91% found just once. Sequenced: naive CD8+ T cells from PBMCs. Receptors originate from a man aged 18 to 30 in good health. Some clones in this sample may be carry-over from other donors' samples.

This CDR3 reads CASSLGTSRIDTQYF. CDR3 nucleotides: TGTGCCAGCAGCTTGGGCACTAGTAGGATCGATACGCAGTATTTT. This chain joins TRBV7-2 and TRBJ2-3; possible D gene TRBD2, 5 bases. The CDR3 length is 15 residues. The V and J ends lost 3 bases and 6 bases respectively, with 16 bases between them. Germline values: CDR1 SGHTA, CDR2 FQGNSA. The variable domain in full, completed from reference TRBV7-2 and TRBJ2-3, reads GAGVSQSPSNKVTEKGKDVELRCDPISGHTALYWYRQSLGQGLEFLIYFQGNSAPDKSGLPSDRFSAERTGGSVSTLTIQRTQQEDSAVYLCASSLGTSRIDTQYFGPGTRLTVL.

This clone has a single count. The chain recombines TRBV6-5 with TRBJ1-1; no firm D call. CDR1 is MNHEY, CDR2 SVGAGI, per germline. V gave up 0 bases and J gave up 0 bases, with 8 bases separating them. This CDR3 has 15 amino acids. The CDR3 nucleotides read TGTGCCAGCAGTTACTCCGCTTTAATGAACACTGAAGCTTTCTTT. It encodes CASSYSALMNTEAFF.

The CDR3 loop is CSVLGGVDTQYF. The CDR3 bases are TGCAGCGTCCTGGGAGGTGTAGATACGCAGTATTTT. The chain carries TRBV29-1 and TRBJ2-3; D might be TRBD2 (6 bases). The V gene lost 6 bases and the J gene lost 5 bases, with 12 bases spanning the gap. The CDR3 runs to 12 residues. Germline CDR1 SQVTM, CDR2 ANQGSEA.

This clone was detected once. The rearrangement links TRBV6-5 to TRBJ2-7, with D possibly TRBD1 on 6 matching bases. V lost 6 bases and J lost 2, with 11 bases in between. This CDR3 comprises 13 residues. In germline, CDR1 is MNHEY, CDR2 SVGAGI. In nucleotides, the CDR3 is TGTGCCAGCAGATACACAGGGACCTACGAGCAGTACTTC. Translation gives CASRYTGTYEQYF.

Only a few counts were recorded for this clone. This chain links TRBV28 with TRBJ1-5; no firm D call. This CDR3 contains 15 residues. Germline CDR1 and CDR2: MDHEN and SYDVKM. V lost 2 bases and J lost 4, with 12 bases in between. CDR3 protein: CASSLLGIGNQPQHF. CDR3 nucleotides: TGTGCCAGCAGTTTACTGGGTATTGGAAATCAGCCCCAGCATTTT.

This clone was observed once. At one of its ends the junction is not consistent with the germline gene, which may arise from a read error. The CDR3 here is CANSMGAYNSPLHF. In nucleotides, the CDR3 is TGTGCCAACAGTATGGGCGCCTATAATTCACCCCTCCACTTT. The chain uses TRBV28 and TRBJ1-6; D is undetermined. Germline-derived CDR1 and CDR2 are MDHEN and SYDVKM. This CDR3 is 14 amino acids long.

V usage is TRBV19 and J usage is TRBJ2-7, with D unclear. Germline CDR1 reads LNHDA; CDR2 reads SQIVND (reference sequence). This CDR3 spans 15 amino acids. Trimming removed 0 bases from V and 3 bases from J, with 12 bases in between. In DNA, the CDR3 is TGTGCCAGTAGTATAGAGCCTAGAAGTGTCTACGAGCAGTACTTC. The encoded protein is CASSIEPRSVYEQYF.

This chain links TRBV11-2 with TRBJ2-5; 9 bases agree with TRBD2. This CDR3 is 17 amino acids long. The V segment lost 5 bases and the J segment 3 bases; nucleotides outside the gene matches: 13. From germline, CDR1 is SGHAT and CDR2 FQNNGV. In DNA, the CDR3 is TGTGCCAGCAGCGTACATCGCGGGAGGGCCAAGGAAGAGACCCAGTACTTC. Translation gives CASSVHRGRAKEETQYF.

In this sample, this clone turned up once. The rearrangement links TRBV9 to TRBJ2-3; TRBD2 matches 14 bases. The CDR3 length is 18 residues. Germline loops: CDR1 SGDLS, CDR2 YYNGEE. V lost 3 bases and J lost 2; bases outside the gene matches: 8. The CDR3 here is CASSGYGTSGSITDTQYF. CDR3 nucleotide sequence: TGTGCCAGCAGCGGTTACGGGACTAGCGGGAGTATCACAGATACGCAGTATTTT.

A remark on this clone: Other DNA sequences of this sample code for an identical CDR3. The chain has TRBV7-9 and TRBJ2-1, with 11 bases lining up with TRBD2. J was trimmed by 5 bases and V by 1 base; bases with no gene match: 1. The CDR3 contains 15 residues. Germline CDR1 and CDR2: SEHNR and FQNEAQ (reference sequence). The CDR3 reads CASSLGLAGNNEQFF. CDR3 nucleotides: TGTGCCAGCAGCTTAGGACTAGCGGGAAACAATGAGCAGTTCTTC.

The gene calls are TRBV6-5 and TRBJ2-7; D possibly corresponds to TRBD2 (6 bases). Germline lookup yields CDR1 MNHEY and CDR2 SVGAGI. There are 16 residues in the CDR3. V was pared by 0 bases and J by 2 bases, with 14 bases between. CDR3 region: CASSYSLFGGAYEQYF. The CDR3 region has the DNA TGTGCCAGCAGTTACTCTCTTTTTGGAGGGGCCTACGAGCAGTACTTC.

The genes are TRBV7-9 and TRBJ2-7, with D possibly being TRBD1 (6 bases). The CDR3 runs to 14 residues. With 2 bases removed from V and 3 bases from J, the gap between germline ends came to 11 bases. Germline lookup yields CDR1 SEHNR and CDR2 FQNEAQ (reference sequence). CDR3 residues: CASSLSTGLYEQYF. DNA for the CDR3: TGTGCCAGCAGCTTAAGCACAGGGCTCTACGAGCAGTACTTC.

As for this clone: Different DNA sequences within this sample yield the same CDR3. The chain joins TRBV4-3 to TRBJ2-1; 10 bases align to TRBD2. The germline V gene encodes CDR1 LGHNA and CDR2 YSLEER. V lost 1 base, J lost 7 bases, and 4 bases stayed unmatched. This CDR3 has 15 amino acids. CDR3: CASSQGSGRGNEQFF. The DNA for the CDR3 is TGCGCCAGCAGCCAAGGGAGCGGGAGGGGGAATGAGCAGTTCTTC.

Of note for this clone: The same CDR3 also results from other DNA sequences found in this sample. The DNA of the CDR3 is TGTGCCAGCAGCTTGGCAGGACGGGAGCAGTACTTC. Its protein product is CASSLAGREQYF. The rearrangement joins TRBV5-6 to TRBJ2-7; the D is unclear. Germline CDR1 reads SGHDT; CDR2 reads YYEEEE. This CDR3 has 12 amino acids. Trimming removed 0 bases at V and 7 bases at J, with 8 bases between.

This clone was observed a single time. The chain couples TRBV2 to TRBJ2-1; tentatively, D is TRBD1 (6 bases). The CDR3 has 10 amino acids. Germline CDR1 and CDR2: SNHLY and FYNNEI. CDR3 DNA sequence: TGTGTCGAGGGGGTTGGTGAGCAGTTCTTC. Its translation is CVEGVGEQFF.

The chain is built from TRBV2 and TRBJ2-3; D is ambiguous. The CDR3 runs 15 residues. V was pared by 9 bases and J by 0 bases, with 16 bases between. CDR1 and CDR2 (germline): SNHLY, FYNNEI. As DNA, the CDR3 is TGTGCCAGGGGTTCCGGGCGTTCCAGCACAGATACGCAGTATTTT. Translation: CARGSGRSSTDTQYF.

The chain carries TRBV9 and TRBJ2-7, with TRBD1 matching over 10 bases. There are 15 residues in the CDR3. Germline trimming cut 1 base from V and 2 bases from J; bases unmatched to any gene: 3. Germline V lookup: CDR1 SGDLS, CDR2 YYNGEE. CDR3: CASSVMDRGTYEQYF. In DNA form, the CDR3 reads TGTGCCAGCAGCGTAATGGACAGGGGGACCTACGAGCAGTACTTC. Looking up the rest from reference TRBV9 and TRBJ2-7 gives the full variable domain: DSGVTQTPKHLITATGQRVTLRCSPRSGDLSVYWYQQSLDQGLQFLIQYYNGEERAKGNILERFSAQQFPDLHSELNLSSLELGDSALYFCASSVMDRGTYEQYFGPGTRLTVT.

The CDR3 sequence is CARQGDMTQMNTEAFF. As DNA, the CDR3 is TGTGCCAGACAGGGGGATATGACCCAAATGAACACTGAAGCTTTCTTT. The gene calls are TRBV2 and TRBJ1-1; 8 positions agree with TRBD1. J gave up 0 bases and V 9 bases, and 12 bases lay outside the gene matches. Germline loops: CDR1 SNHLY, CDR2 FYNNEI. The CDR3 length is 16 residues. The full variable domain, its missing parts supplied by reference TRBV2 and TRBJ1-1, is EPEVTQTPSHQVTQMGQEVILRCVPISNHLYFYWYRQILGQKVEFLVSFYNNEISEKSEIFDDQFSVERPDGSNFTLKIRSTKLEDSAMYFCARQGDMTQMNTEAFFGQGTRLTVV.

V and J are TRBV9 and TRBJ2-1; a weak D match, TRBD1 (5 bases). The ends were cut back, 0 bases at V and 5 bases at J, with 12 bases in the middle. The CDR3 totals 15 residues. Germline values: CDR1 SGDLS, CDR2 YYNGEE. CDR3 nucleotides: TGTGCCAGCAGCGTAGGGTCAGGGCGTAACAATGAGCAGTTCTTC. This gives the protein CASSVGSGRNNEQFF.

The chain has TRBV6-6 and TRBJ2-2; 7 bases align to TRBD1. Trimming removed 0 bases from V and 5 bases from J; junction bases left unmatched: 0. CDR1 and CDR2 from the germline V gene are MNHNY and SVGAGI (reference sequence). The CDR3 length is 14 residues. Here the CDR3 DNA reads TGTGCCAGCAGTTACTCGACAGGGACCGGGGAGCTGTTTTTT. This codes for CASSYSTGTGELFF.

As to this clone: Other DNA sequences in the sample encode the same CDR3. This chain links TRBV5-6 with TRBJ2-7; tentative D call: TRBD1 (6 bases). The CDR3 extends over 13 amino acids. Trimming took 0 bases from V and 2 from J, leaving 6 bases between them. CDR1 SGHDT and CDR2 YYEEEE come from the germline V gene. CDR3 sequence: CASSLEGAYEQYF. DNA for the CDR3: TGTGCCAGCAGCTTGGAGGGGGCCTACGAGCAGTACTTC. Full variable domain (rest looked up from reference TRBV5-6 and TRBJ2-7): DAGVTQSPTHLIKTRGQQVTLRCSPKSGHDTVSWYQQALGQGPQFIFQYYEEEERQRGNFPDRFSGHQFPNYSSELNVNALLLGDSALYLCASSLEGAYEQYFGPGTRLTVT.